Presented here are 29 T cell receptor beta chains from one specimen sequenced in a study of response to subunit inactivated influenza vaccine. TCRdb ran MiXCR on the RT-PCR reads and lists one entry per CDR3 protein. The sample records about 190,000 distinct CDR3 sequences, around 15% being singletons. The input for sequencing was CD8+ T cells sorted from PBMCs, taken more than 4 days after vaccination. The receptors stem from a man aged 45 to 65 who received an inactivated influenza vaccine.

In its sample, this clonotype was seen a few times. V and J are TRBV7-2 and TRBJ2-3; TRBD2 matches 8 bases. The V segment lost 3 bases and the J segment 4 bases; nucleotides outside the gene matches: 9. Germline loops: CDR1 SGHTA, CDR2 FQGNSA. This CDR3 comprises 16 residues. CDR3 coding DNA: TGTGCCAGCAGCTTCGGAGCGGGAGTTGGAGCAGATACGCAGTATTTT. Translated: CASSFGAGVGADTQYF.

This clonotype was detected only a few times. The chain has TRBV29-1 and TRBJ2-1, with TRBD2 as a possible D gene (6 bases). V shed 3 bases and J shed 1 base, with 10 bases lying between them. CDR1 and CDR2 from the germline V gene are SQVTM and ANQGSEA. CDR3 length: 14 amino acids. CDR3 sequence (DNA): TGCAGCGTTGAGGGGGGAGAGTCCTACAATGAGCAGTTCTTC. Translating it yields CSVEGGESYNEQFF.

This clonotype was detected ten times or more. DNA of the CDR3: TGTGCCAGCAGCGACCGGACTAGCGCCGGGGAGCTGTTTTTT. Translated, it gives CASSDRTSAGELFF. The V and J genes are TRBV11-3 and TRBJ2-2; TRBD2 matches at 9 bases. Looked up from germline, CDR1 is SGHNT and CDR2 is YENEEA. This CDR3 region has 14 residues. J gave up 6 bases and V 5 bases, and 4 bases lay outside the gene matches.

The chain uses TRBV12-1 and TRBJ2-7. TRBV12-1 is a recognized pseudogene. This CDR3 is 14 amino acids long. CDR3 bases: TGTGCCAGCAGCGAGTGCGGGGGCACCTACGAGCAGTACTTC. Its protein is CASSECGGTYEQYF.

In its sample, this clonotype was seen a few times. The chain employs TRBV29-1 and TRBJ2-7; D may correspond to TRBD1 or TRBD2 (5 bases each). Trimming took off 3 bases at V and 4 bases at J, with 16 bases between the two ends. The CDR3 covers 14 residues. Germline V lookup: CDR1 SQVTM, CDR2 ANQGSEA. The CDR3 DNA reads TGCAGCGTTGAGTCTGTGGGGGAGACTTACGAGCAGTACTTC. Translated, it gives CSVESVGETYEQYF.

J is TRBJ2-5 and V is TRBV3-1, with D unclear. The CDR3 sequence is 15 residues long. Per germline, CDR1 LGHDT and CDR2 YNNKEL (reference sequence). V dropped 2 bases and J dropped 2 bases, with 12 bases sitting between them. The CDR3 nucleotides read TGTGCCAGCAGCCAACCATTCGGAACGCAAGAGACCCAGTACTTC. Translation: CASSQPFGTQETQYF.

V gene TRBV4-1 combines with J gene TRBJ2-5; TRBD2 aligns across 9 bases. Germline CDR1 is MGHRA and CDR2 is YSYEKL. The CDR3 runs 19 residues. The junction had 14 bases not matched to a gene; V was cut back by 1 base and J by 2 bases. In nucleotides, the CDR3 is TGCGCCAGCAGCCAAGGTGGGCTAGCGGGGACGGATTATCAAGAGACCCAGTACTTC. This gives the protein CASSQGGLAGTDYQETQYF.

The chain is built from TRBV6-5 and TRBJ1-5, with 7 bases fitting TRBD1. The CDR3 contains 11 residues. CDR1 and CDR2 from the germline V gene are MNHEY and SVGAGI. After removal of 4 bases from V and 14 bases from J, the junction contained 5 bases not matched to a gene. CDR3 DNA: TGTGCCAGCAGTTCCGGGACAGAGGAGCATTTT. It yields the protein CASSSGTEEHF.

The table lists this clonotype with a few counts. The chain links TRBV20-1 to TRBJ2-7; D perhaps matches TRBD2 (5 bases). CDR3 size: 14 residues. V was cut by 1 base and J by 3 bases, with 13 bases left in between. Germline V gene lookup returns CDR1 DFQATT and CDR2 SNEGSKA (reference sequence). For the CDR3, the DNA is TGCAGTGCTAGAGCCGGGGTAGCGAGCTACGAGCAGTACTTC. This gives the protein CSARAGVASYEQYF.

This chain uses TRBV4-2 with TRBJ2-7; either TRBD1 or TRBD2 may supply D (5 bases each). The V gene lost 3 bases and the J gene lost 5 bases, with 14 bases spanning the gap. This CDR3 has 14 amino acids. Germline CDR1 and CDR2: LGHNA and YNFKEQ. The CDR3 nucleotides read TGTGCCAGCAGCCATCGAACCGGGACGGACGAGCAGTACTTC. Protein product: CASSHRTGTDEQYF.

The genes are TRBV7-9 and TRBJ2-1, with TRBD1 identical over 7 bases. The CDR3 runs 17 residues. Germline loops: CDR1 SEHNR, CDR2 FQNEAQ (reference sequence). The junction had 7 bases not matched to a gene; V was cut back by 2 bases and J by 0 bases. This CDR3 reads CASSLSQGYRSYNEQFF. CDR3 DNA sequence: TGTGCCAGCAGCTTATCACAGGGGTATCGCTCCTACAATGAGCAGTTCTTC.

In its sample, this clonotype was seen a few times. The chain has TRBV7-9 and TRBJ1-2; tentatively, D is TRBD1 (5 bases). CDR3 size: 15 residues. V gave up 2 bases and J gave up 2 bases, with 12 bases separating them. The V gene's germline CDR1 is SEHNR and CDR2 FQNEAQ (reference sequence). This CDR3 is CASSLTGNTNYGYTF. The CDR3, as DNA: TGTGCCAGCAGCTTAACAGGCAACACGAACTATGGCTACACCTTC.

This clonotype came up a few times. The rearrangement links TRBV12-3 or TRBV12-4 to TRBJ1-1, with a tentative D call TRBD1 (6 bases). This CDR3 is built from 14 residues. V was clipped by 6 bases and J by 5 bases, with 16 bases between them. The CDR3 DNA is TGTGCCAGCAGCCAAGGAGGAGGGGGGACTGAAGCTTTCTTT. Its protein product is CASSQGGGGTEAFF.

Only a few counts were recorded for this clonotype. This sequence joins TRBV2 and TRBJ2-5, with 10 bases aligning to TRBD1. CDR1 SNHLY and CDR2 FYNNEI come from the germline V gene. The CDR3 is made up of 14 amino acids. V was pared by 6 bases and J by 5 bases, with 6 bases of the junction left unmatched. The CDR3 sequence: CASSDRGPSETQYF. The CDR3 nucleotides are TGTGCCAGCAGCGACAGGGGGCCATCGGAGACCCAGTACTTC.

This rearrangement joins TRBV4-3 to TRBJ2-3; D ambiguous. The germline V and J ends were trimmed by 3 bases and 1 base, with 2 bases remaining between them. Germline V lookup: CDR1 LGHNA, CDR2 YSLEER. This CDR3 comprises 12 residues. The CDR3 is CASSHGTDTQYF. In DNA form, the CDR3 reads TGCGCCAGCAGCCACGGCACAGATACGCAGTATTTT.

This clonotype was observed many times. V usage is TRBV9 and J usage is TRBJ1-1; D not resolved. Germline V gene lookup returns CDR1 SGDLS and CDR2 YYNGEE. With 0 bases removed from V and 0 bases from J, the gap between germline ends came to 3 bases. The CDR3 loop spans 13 amino acids. The CDR3 is CASSVGMNTEAFF. CDR3 sequence (DNA): TGTGCCAGCAGCGTAGGAATGAACACTGAAGCTTTCTTT.

This clonotype came up many times. V is TRBV24-1 and J is TRBJ2-3, with 8 bases identical to TRBD2. J was trimmed by 0 bases and V by 9 bases; bases with no gene match: 1. Germline V lookup: CDR1 KGHDR, CDR2 SFDVKD. The CDR3 spans 13 residues. The CDR3 sequence is CATSGGSTDTQYF. The CDR3 DNA follows: TGTGCCACCTCGGGGGGGAGCACAGATACGCAGTATTTT.

This clonotype occurred many times. The chain carries TRBV12-3 or TRBV12-4 and TRBJ1-3; D not certain. This CDR3 has 17 amino acids. V lost 1 base and J 4 bases, leaving 17 bases between the germline ends. The CDR3, as DNA: TGTGCCAGCAGTTTAGGGGCGGTTCTTGGCCTCGGAAACACCATATATTTT. Translating it yields CASSLGAVLGLGNTIYF.

This clonotype was seen more than once but under ten times. The CDR3 loop reads CASSLSSGGTYGDIQYF. CDR3 sequence (DNA): TGTGCCAGCAGCTTAAGTTCTGGCGGGACATACGGGGACATTCAGTACTTC. The rearrangement joins TRBV7-8 to TRBJ2-4; D tentatively fits TRBD1 or TRBD2 (6 bases each). CDR1 and CDR2 (germline): SGHVS, FQNEAQ. Trimming left V 2 bases short and J 8 bases short, with 22 bases between. The CDR3 is made up of 17 amino acids.

The CDR3: CASSHHGGEAFF. The CDR3, as DNA: TGTGCCAGCAGCCATCACGGGGGAGAAGCTTTCTTT. The J gene is TRBJ1-1, the V gene TRBV7-8; maybe TRBD1 (5 bases). The CDR3 is 12 amino acids. Looked up from germline, CDR1 is SGHVS and CDR2 is FQNEAQ. Deletions cut 5 bases from V and 8 bases from J, with 12 bases between.

This chain joins TRBV20-1 and TRBJ2-7, with D uncertain. V lost 1 base to trimming and J lost 3 bases, with 19 bases between them. The germline CDR1 and CDR2 sequences are DFQATT and SNEGSKA (reference sequence). There are 16 residues in the CDR3. In DNA, the CDR3 is TGCAGTGCTAGAGGATTGGCCCTAGGGATTTTCTACGAGCAGTACTTC. Translating gives CSARGLALGIFYEQYF.

This chain links TRBV20-1 with TRBJ2-1; 12 bases are a match to TRBD2. Trimming removed 5 bases from V and 9 bases from J; junction bases left unmatched: 8. The CDR3 extends over 14 amino acids. Germline V gives CDR1 DFQATT, CDR2 SNEGSKA (reference sequence). CDR3 sequence: CSAPSLAGGPEQFF. CDR3 DNA: TGCAGTGCTCCCTCACTAGCGGGAGGACCTGAGCAGTTCTTC.

This clonotype was detected only a few times. The chain links TRBV12-3 or TRBV12-4 to TRBJ2-3; 12 bases line up with TRBD2. The CDR3 length is 16 residues. Losses at the gene ends were 6 bases for V and 1 base for J; bases not matched to a gene: 5. The CDR3 nucleotides are TGTGCCAGCAGGACACTAGCGGGGGGCGGCACAGATACGCAGTATTTT. This translates into CASRTLAGGGTDTQYF.

The chain uses TRBV28 and TRBJ2-3; D possibly corresponds to TRBD1 (6 bases). Germline V gene sequence: CDR1 MDHEN, CDR2 SYDVKM. V lost 2 bases, J lost 6 bases, and 12 bases lay in between. The CDR3 spans 14 residues. As DNA, the CDR3 is TGTGCCAGCAGTTTACCCAACACAGGGGATACGCAGTATTTT. Translating gives CASSLPNTGDTQYF.

The J gene is TRBJ2-1, the V gene TRBV19, with D possibly being TRBD1 or TRBD2 (6 bases each). Germline CDR1 reads LNHDA; CDR2 reads SQIVND (reference sequence). The CDR3 has 15 residues. The V end was cut by 3 bases, the J end by 4 bases, with 13 bases between. CDR3 nucleotides: TGTGCCAGTAGTATTTCCGGGGGCAGGTACAATGAGCAGTTCTTC. It encodes CASSISGGRYNEQFF. The entire variable domain, with the rest obtained from reference TRBV19 and TRBJ2-1, is as follows: DGGITQSPKYLFRKEGQNVTLSCEQNLNHDAMYWYRQDPGQGLRLIYYSQIVNDFQKGDIAEGYSVSREKKESFPLTVTSAQKNPTAFYLCASSISGGRYNEQFFGPGTRLTVL.

This chain connects TRBV4-1 to TRBJ2-1; D remains unclear. Germline assignment: CDR1 MGHRA and CDR2 YSYEKL. The CDR3 contains 10 residues. Trimming left V 8 bases short and J 9 bases short, with 8 bases between. The CDR3 is CASGDGEQFF. As DNA, the CDR3 is TGCGCCAGCGGAGACGGTGAGCAGTTCTTC.

In this sample, this clonotype turned up a few times. The chain employs TRBV4-2 and TRBJ2-7; 7 nucleotides line up with TRBD1. Losses at the gene ends were 3 bases for V and 3 bases for J; bases not matched to a gene: 11. Germline V gives CDR1 LGHNA, CDR2 YNFKEQ. The CDR3 is 16 amino acids. The CDR3 DNA reads TGTGCCAGCAGCCACGTACCGGGACAGACGAACTACGAGCAGTACTTC. Amino acids: CASSHVPGQTNYEQYF.

This clonotype occurred a few times. This chain uses TRBV7-9 with TRBJ2-7, with D hard to call. V lost 5 bases, J lost 7 bases, and 15 bases lay in between. Germline CDR1 is SEHNR and CDR2 is FQNEAQ (reference sequence). CDR3 size: 13 residues. The CDR3 sequence is CASSHPGLGEQYF. CDR3 bases: TGTGCCAGCAGCCACCCCGGTTTAGGAGAGCAGTACTTC.

The chain couples TRBV14 to TRBJ2-7; D gene ambiguous. Germline V lookup: CDR1 SGHDN, CDR2 FVKESK. The V end lost 1 base, the J end lost 5 bases, and 12 bases lay between the germline ends. The CDR3 is made up of 14 amino acids. The CDR3 bases are TGTGCCAGCAGCCAAGTTACGGGCTGGAACGAGCAGTACTTC. Its translation is CASSQVTGWNEQYF.